This T cell receptor (beta chain) was captured in a study of CD4+ T cells in melanoma (dated by TCRdb to between 2021 and 2023). For context, the study as a whole: Neoantigen-specific CD4+ T cells in human melanoma were investigated in the study.

The paper as a whole reports these results and caveats: Neoantigen-specific CD4+ T cells in melanoma were reported to show diverse differentiation states. Neoantigen-specific CD4+ T cells were reported to be correlated with the function of CD8+ T cells, macrophages and B cells.

A remark on this clone: Its antigen remains unidentified. Per-base qualities were not stored, and no clone one base away is much larger.

V drops 6 bases and J drops 4 bases, leaving 16 bases in between. The CDR3 holds 13 amino acids from the cysteine to the phenylalanine. Of the read, only the CDR3 DNA is kept; its 39 bases are in frame from base 1. From the germline V gene, CDR1 is SQVTM and CDR2 is ANQGSEA. The library was generated by the immunoSEQ multiplex PCR assay. Imported from immuneACCESS, the table was reduced by TCRdb to in-frame sequences with V and J called. These copies leave out some clones; in studies compared against another copy, an unresolved V gene accounts for under half, and the cause of the remainder is not known. The sample table records about 9,900 clones; about 72% of these occur just once. The ten top clones hold roughly 15% of the sample. The donors were melanoma patients.

The sequencing sample was made of cells from a culture (not recorded whether cultured in vitro). The source is a human donor with melanoma. The chain joins TRBV29-1 to TRBJ2-7; tentative D gene TRBD2, with 7 bases matching. The bases are TGCAGCGTCATCCGGGGGGCCGGTTACGAGCAGTACTTC. Translated, it gives CSVIRGAGYEQYF.